This entry is about one T cell receptor beta chain. The target antigen is unknown. This record comes from a study of T cell responses to AZD1222 COVID-19 vaccine. Study observations and caveats: White British ancestry dominated among donors, who included more females, and clonal diversity was possibly underestimated. CD4 TCRs associated with vaccination spanned spike, dominating at 160-218 and 743-854. The reported proportion of spike-specific TCRs targeting unmutated variant regions was nearly half. Spike-specific TCR breadth and depth grew following two AZD1222 doses.

Germline-derived CDR1 and CDR2 are SNHLY and FYNNEI. The CDR3 is 12 amino acids. V lost 6 bases and J 7 bases, leaving 12 bases between the germline ends. Repertoires were generated with immunoSEQ multiplex PCR, while TCRdb's copy carries only in-frame clones and drops some. The repertoire has some 120,000 clones, approximately 86% of them found once; the top ten carry 2.5% to 3.5%. This sequence joins TRBV2 and TRBJ1-1, with D unclear. This TCR was sampled from an adult who received the AZD1222 COVID-19 vaccine. This material consisted of peripheral blood, taken 28 days after the second AZD1222 dose. This CDR3 is CASRGWGVEAFF. The DNA of the CDR3 is TGTGCCAGCAGAGGCTGGGGTGTTGAAGCTTTCTTT. Full variable domain (missing parts from reference TRBV2 and TRBJ1-1): EPEVTQTPSHQVTQMGQEVILRCVPISNHLYFYWYRQILGQKVEFLVSFYNNEISEKSEIFDDQFSVERPDGSNFTLKIRSTKLEDSAMYFCASRGWGVEAFFGQGTRLTVV.